This TCR beta chain was captured in a study of blood T cell repertoires in COVID-19. Study-level background: Nucleic acid was either cDNA or gDNA, and it came from T cells, B-cell-depleted T cells, or PBMCs.

Germline V gene sequence: CDR1 SGHTA, CDR2 FQGNSA. V was pared by 5 bases and J by 7 bases, with 11 bases of the junction left unmatched. CDR3 length: 17 amino acids. Authors' methods: Estimated nucleated cell counts came from reference gene primer amplification. The data were produced by immunoSEQ multiplex PCR, yet TCRdb's version contains in-frame clones alone and is incomplete. That table furnishes V, J and clone size, whereas the DNA furnished D and trimming. The sample contains around 180,000 clones, approximately 90% of which appear only once. This receptor was obtained from a man in his fifties or sixties with acute or convalescent COVID-19. The sequenced sample was peripheral blood. V usage is TRBV7-2 and J usage is TRBJ2-1, with 13 nucleotides matching TRBD2. This CDR3 is CASSRGRTSGSGNEQFF. The CDR3, as DNA: TGTGCCAGCAGCCGTGGCCGGACTAGCGGGAGTGGAAATGAGCAGTTCTTC.